Below are 24 T cell receptor beta chains sequenced from a single sample in a study of cytomegalovirus exposure and HLA in healthy donors. The PCR employed 60 Vbeta primers together with 13 Jbeta primers. Sequencing used immunoSEQ multiplex PCR; TCRdb keeps in-frame clones, though not all of them. The repertoire consists of about 180,000 clones, with roughly 78% occurring once and the leading ten covering approximately 0.7%. The material sequenced was PBMCs. Receptor source: a middle-aged woman in good health and CMV-seronegative.

The rearrangement uses TRBV7-8 and TRBJ1-4; no definite D call. Looked up from germline, CDR1 is SGHVS and CDR2 is FQNEAQ. The CDR3 loop spans 15 amino acids. Trimming removed 2 bases from V and 5 bases from J, with 12 bases in between. CDR3 residues: CASSLRIQENEKLFF. The CDR3 bases are TGTGCCAGCAGCTTACGCATCCAGGAAAATGAAAAACTGTTTTTT.

The chain links TRBV19 to TRBJ1-5; D might be TRBD1 (6 bases). The V and J ends lost 7 bases and 3 bases respectively, with 16 bases between them. Germline assignment: CDR1 LNHDA and CDR2 SQIVND (reference sequence). This CDR3 has 15 residues. The CDR3 DNA follows: TGTGCCAGTACCCCTACAGGGTCTGACAATCAGCCCCAGCATTTT. Protein: CASTPTGSDNQPQHF.

The chain is built from TRBV30 and TRBJ1-2, with 8 positions matching TRBD1. CDR3 length equals 15 residues. From germline, CDR1 is GTSNPN and CDR2 SVGIG (reference sequence). V was clipped by 3 bases and J by 7 bases; unmatched bases: 13. The CDR3 region has the DNA TGTGCCTGGAGGTTAGGGTCGACAGGGGCTTGTGGCTACACCTTC. Its protein product is CAWRLGSTGACGYTF.

The V and J genes are TRBV19 and TRBJ1-3, with D maybe TRBD1 (5 bases). The germline V gene has CDR1 LNHDA and CDR2 SQIVND (reference sequence). The CDR3 spans 16 residues. V gave up 7 bases and J gave up 1 base, with 17 bases separating them. The CDR3 DNA reads as TGTGCCAGTACCCCTTATGACAGAGCGTCTGGAAACACCATATATTTT. It codes for CASTPYDRASGNTIYF.

The chain employs TRBV2 and TRBJ1-5; D gene unclear. The CDR3 has 16 residues. The germline V and J ends were trimmed by 6 bases and 6 bases, with 21 bases remaining between them. Germline lookup yields CDR1 SNHLY and CDR2 FYNNEI. The CDR3 nucleotides are TGTGCCAGCAGAGCTGACTCCCCCCTAGTGGGTCAGCCCCAGCATTTT. This sequence encodes CASRADSPLVGQPQHF.

V is TRBV5-1 and J is TRBJ2-7, with 9 positions matching TRBD1. This CDR3 is built from 16 residues. J gave up 5 bases and V 4 bases, and 13 bases lay outside the gene matches. CDR1 and CDR2 from the germline V gene are SGHRS and YFSETQ. Written as DNA, the CDR3 is TGCGCCAGCAGCCGGACCCCGGGACAGGGAGGCCACGAGCAGTACTTC. Translated: CASSRTPGQGGHEQYF.

This clone occurred a few times. V is TRBV5-1 and J is TRBJ2-5; 13 nucleotides line up with TRBD2. The DNA end lines up better with TRBJ2-7; the J call may be wrong. The V gene's germline CDR1 is SGHRS and CDR2 YFSETQ. CDR3 length equals 15 residues. The chain's CDR3 is CASKGTSGKVHEQYF. For the CDR3, the DNA is TGCGCCAGCAAGGGGACTAGCGGGAAAGTCCACGAGCAGTACTTC.

This chain joins TRBV9 and TRBJ1-5; the D gene is possibly TRBD1 (5 bases). Per germline, CDR1 SGDLS and CDR2 YYNGEE. V dropped 2 bases and J dropped 6 bases, with 12 bases sitting between them. The CDR3 consists of 14 residues. The CDR3 DNA follows: TGTGCCAGCAGCGTGGGGCGAAGGGGTCAGCCCCAGCATTTT. The encoded protein is CASSVGRRGQPQHF.

The chain couples TRBV6-1 to TRBJ2-7, with D hard to call. Trimming stripped 4 bases from V and 3 bases from J, with 7 bases between. The CDR3 totals 12 residues. Germline V gene sequence: CDR1 MNHNS, CDR2 SASEGT. The CDR3 spells CASSGSGYEQYF. The CDR3, as DNA: TGTGCCAGCAGTGGATCAGGCTACGAGCAGTACTTC.

In this sample, this clone turned up once. This rearrangement joins TRBV5-1 to TRBJ2-3; 7 nucleotides agree with TRBD2. CDR1 is SGHRS, CDR2 YFSETQ, per germline. The CDR3 sequence is 14 residues long. Trimming at V came to 3 bases and at J to 8 bases, leaving 9 bases not matched to a gene. The CDR3: CASSSAGREGTQYF. CDR3 DNA sequence: TGCGCCAGCAGCTCAGCGGGAAGGGAGGGTACGCAGTATTTT.

The J gene is TRBJ1-5, the V gene TRBV5-6, with D perhaps TRBD1 (6 bases). Per germline, CDR1 SGHDT and CDR2 YYEEEE. The CDR3 runs 14 residues. Trimming removed 3 bases at V and 3 bases at J, with 10 bases between. In nucleotides, the CDR3 is TGTGCCAGCAGCTGGACGGGACACAATCAGCCCCAGCATTTT. Amino acid sequence: CASSWTGHNQPQHF.

J is TRBJ2-7 and V is TRBV9; 11 bases align to TRBD2. CDR3 size: 16 residues. Germline V gene lookup returns CDR1 SGDLS and CDR2 YYNGEE. The ends lost 5 bases at V and 7 bases at J; junction bases unmatched: 14. The CDR3 coding sequence is TGTGCCAGCAGTCCCACGACTAGCGGGGTGCAGGGGGAGCAGTACTTC. It codes for CASSPTTSGVQGEQYF.

The chain carries TRBV5-6 and TRBJ2-5; tentative D call: TRBD2 (5 bases). The germline V gene encodes CDR1 SGHDT and CDR2 YYEEEE. The CDR3 loop spans 14 amino acids. V was shortened by 0 bases and J by 1 base, with 7 bases between the two germline ends. CDR3 sequence (DNA): TGTGCCAGCAGCTTGGTGCTAGCCCAAGAGACCCAGTACTTC. This sequence encodes CASSLVLAQETQYF.

The J gene is TRBJ1-2, the V gene TRBV7-2; 7 nucleotides match TRBD1. Trimming cost V 1 base and J 5 bases; bases outside gene matches: 4. Germline V gene sequence: CDR1 SGHTA, CDR2 FQGNSA. This CDR3 is built from 14 residues. CDR3 amino acids: CASSLGGQYYGYTF. CDR3 nucleotides: TGTGCCAGCAGCTTAGGGGGACAGTATTATGGCTACACCTTC. Using reference TRBV7-2 and TRBJ1-2 for the parts outside the CDR3, the full variable domain is GAGVSQSPSNKVTEKGKDVELRCDPISGHTALYWYRQSLGQGLEFLIYFQGNSAPDKSGLPSDRFSAERTGGSVSTLTIQRTQQEDSAVYLCASSLGGQYYGYTFGSGTRLTVV.

This rearrangement joins TRBV6-1 to TRBJ1-1; no clear D. The germline gives CDR1 MNHNS, CDR2 SASEGT. Trimming removed 5 bases from V and 1 base from J, with 8 bases in between. The CDR3 length is 13 residues. This CDR3 reads CASSWAPNTEAFF. CDR3 DNA: TGTGCCAGCAGTTGGGCACCGAACACTGAAGCTTTCTTT.

The chain links TRBV6-6 to TRBJ1-2, with 7 bases fitting TRBD1. The V and J ends lost 5 bases and 4 bases, in that order; junction bases with no gene match: 7. The V gene's germline CDR1 is MNHNY and CDR2 SVGAGI (reference sequence). This CDR3 has 14 residues. Here the CDR3 reads CASSPDRTPYGYTF. CDR3 in DNA: TGTGCCAGCAGTCCGGACAGGACCCCCTATGGCTACACCTTC.

The chain links TRBV7-9 to TRBJ2-1; 10 nucleotides agree with TRBD2. Germline V lookup: CDR1 SEHNR, CDR2 FQNEAQ (reference sequence). Unmatched junction bases numbered 5, after V lost 5 bases and J lost 7 bases. This CDR3 is built from 14 residues. CDR3: CASSAPGLANEQFF. The DNA for the CDR3 is TGTGCCAGCAGCGCTCCGGGACTAGCGAATGAGCAGTTCTTC.

The chain links TRBV29-1 to TRBJ2-7, with TRBD1 identical over 9 bases. The ends lost 7 bases at V and 3 bases at J; junction bases unmatched: 7. The CDR3 sequence is 13 residues long. CDR1 and CDR2 (germline): SQVTM, ANQGSEA. The CDR3 DNA sequence: TGCAGCGCCGGGGGACAGGGCTTCTACGAGCAGTACTTC. Its translation: CSAGGQGFYEQYF.

The chain carries TRBV7-8 and TRBJ2-1; no clear D. Germline loops: CDR1 SGHVS, CDR2 FQNEAQ. CDR3 size: 12 residues. Trimming took off 4 bases at V and 6 bases at J, with 7 bases between the two ends. CDR3 coding DNA: TGTGCCAGCAGCTCGAACATCAATGAGCAGTTCTTC. Its translation is CASSSNINEQFF. Full variable domain (missing parts from reference TRBV7-8 and TRBJ2-1): GAGVSQSPRYKVAKRGQDVALRCDPISGHVSLFWYQQALGQGPEFLTYFQNEAQLDKSGLPSDRFFAERPEGSVSTLKIQRTQQEDSAVYLCASSSNINEQFFGPGTRLTVL.

The V call is TRBV27, the J call TRBJ2-2, with a possible D match to TRBD2 (7 bases). CDR1 and CDR2 (germline): MNHEY, SMNVEV (reference sequence). The CDR3 consists of 14 residues. The V end was cut by 2 bases, the J end by 8 bases, with 12 bases between. The CDR3 sequence is CASSLVRGGGELFF. CDR3 sequence (DNA): TGTGCCAGCAGTTTAGTCAGGGGAGGGGGGGAGCTGTTTTTT.

This CDR3 is CASSLGGLEQYF. In DNA form, the CDR3 reads TGTGCCAGCAGCTTAGGCGGCCTGGAGCAGTACTTC. The rearrangement links TRBV11-2 to TRBJ2-7, with D unclear. Per germline, CDR1 SGHAT and CDR2 FQNNGV. The CDR3 runs 12 residues. Deletions cut 1 base from V and 7 bases from J, with 8 bases between. Looking up the rest from reference TRBV11-2 and TRBJ2-7 gives the full variable domain: EAGVAQSPRYKIIEKRQSVAFWCNPISGHATLYWYQQILGQGPKLLIQFQNNGVVDDSQLPKDRFSAERLKGVDSTLKIQPAKLEDSAVYLCASSLGGLEQYFGPGTRLTVT.

This clone was seen just once. The chain combines TRBV6-6 with TRBJ1-1; D possibly corresponds to TRBD1 (6 bases). The CDR3 is 14 amino acids. In germline, CDR1 is MNHNY, CDR2 SVGAGI (reference sequence). Trimming cost V 5 bases and J 5 bases, with 15 bases left between them. CDR3 in amino acids: CASSKQGPGTEAFF. For the CDR3, the DNA is TGTGCCAGCAGTAAACAGGGCCCCGGGACTGAAGCTTTCTTT.

This clone was seen more than once but under ten times. The J gene is TRBJ2-5, the V gene TRBV5-1; tentatively, D is TRBD1 (7 bases). The CDR3 loop spans 14 amino acids. V lost 4 bases, J lost 5 bases, and 15 bases lay in between. CDR1 SGHRS and CDR2 YFSETQ come from the germline V gene. CDR3 nucleotides: TGCGCCAGCAGCCCTGGAGGGGGCCGGGAGACCCAGTACTTC. It is translated as CASSPGGGRETQYF.

The chain recombines TRBV15 with TRBJ1-1; a weak D match, TRBD1 (6 bases). Trimming removed 2 bases from V and 1 base from J, with 14 bases in between. This CDR3 comprises 16 residues. Germline V gene lookup returns CDR1 LNHNV and CDR2 YYDKDF (reference sequence). The CDR3 bases are TGTGCCACCAGCAGATACAGGACAGAACCGAACACTGAAGCTTTCTTT. It translates to CATSRYRTEPNTEAFF.